What follows are 27 T cell receptor beta chains derived from one specimen sequenced in a study of T cell changes during pregnancy in multiple sclerosis (dated by TCRdb to between 2018 and 2021). The library was made by the immunoSEQ multiplex PCR assay. The table was pulled from immuneACCESS by TCRdb, which kept in-frame rearrangements only. Such tables lose some clones; where checked, under half of the loss comes from unresolved V genes, and the rest has no known cause. The sample yields about 100,000 clones; about 90% were counted once. Of the sample, just under 2% falls within the top ten clones. The specimen was peripheral blood, collected after pregnancy. The receptors stem from a female donor with multiple sclerosis, enrolled in a pregnancy study.

This clone has a single count. The chain recombines TRBV2 with TRBJ2-1; 13 bases line up with TRBD2. V shed 2 bases and J 10 bases; nucleotides not matched to a gene: 11. CDR3 size: 17 residues. Per germline, CDR1 SNHLY and CDR2 FYNNEI. In DNA form, the CDR3 reads TGTGCCAGCAGTGAACCTATTCGACTAGCGGGAGGAGGGGAGCAGTTCTTC. It yields the protein CASSEPIRLAGGGEQFF. Looking up the rest from reference TRBV2 and TRBJ2-1 gives the full variable domain: EPEVTQTPSHQVTQMGQEVILRCVPISNHLYFYWYRQILGQKVEFLVSFYNNEISEKSEIFDDQFSVERPDGSNFTLKIRSTKLEDSAMYFCASSEPIRLAGGGEQFFGPGTRLTVL.

The rearrangement links TRBV6-6 to TRBJ2-1; 12 bases match TRBD1. This CDR3 has 15 amino acids. The V gene's germline CDR1 is MNHNY and CDR2 SVGAGI (reference sequence). J was trimmed by 9 bases and V by 7 bases; bases with no gene match: 10. The CDR3: CASMGGDRGLLEQFF. The CDR3 DNA reads as TGTGCCAGCATGGGAGGGGACAGGGGGCTTCTTGAGCAGTTCTTC.

As to this clone: Its ends do not fully match the called genes, so a read error is possible. CDR3 amino acids: CASKTGTTNEQFF. CDR3 sequence (DNA): TGTGCTAGCAAGACCGGGACTACGAATGAGCAGTTCTTC. The chain employs TRBV7-7 and TRBJ2-1; the match to TRBD2 covers 7 bases. This CDR3 spans 13 amino acids. Germline loops: CDR1 SSHAT, CDR2 FNYEAQ (reference sequence). The whole variable domain, remainder taken from reference TRBV7-7 and TRBJ2-1, is GAGVSQSPRYKVTKRGQDVTLRCDPISSHATLYWYQQALGQGPEFLTYFNYEAQPDKSGLPSDRFSAERPEGSISTLTIQRTEQRDSAMYRCASKTGTTNEQFFGPGTRLTVL.

V and J are TRBV9 and TRBJ2-7, with 11 positions matching TRBD2. This CDR3 has 16 amino acids. V lost 0 bases, J lost 5 bases, and 7 bases stayed unmatched. Germline loops: CDR1 SGDLS, CDR2 YYNGEE. The CDR3 loop reads CASSVVWTSGPHEQYF. As DNA, the CDR3 is TGTGCCAGCAGCGTAGTTTGGACTAGCGGGCCACACGAGCAGTACTTC.

In its sample, this clone was seen a few times. The V gene is TRBV30, the J gene TRBJ1-2; no firm D call. Germline V gene data show CDR1 as GTSNPN and CDR2 as SVGIG (reference sequence). V gave up 0 bases and J gave up 7 bases, with 9 bases separating them. The CDR3 has 12 amino acids. The CDR3 DNA sequence: TGTGCCTGGAGTGTACGTTTTAGTGGCTACACCTTC. It encodes CAWSVRFSGYTF.

V usage is TRBV4-3 and J usage is TRBJ1-2; 7 nucleotides match TRBD1. J lost 1 base, V lost 0 bases, and 11 bases had no gene match. Germline assignment: CDR1 LGHNA and CDR2 YSLEER. The CDR3 runs to 18 residues. CDR3 loop: CASSQDMIWDSLNYGYTF. DNA for the CDR3: TGCGCCAGCAGCCAAGATATGATTTGGGACAGTCTTAACTATGGCTACACCTTC.

V usage is TRBV7-2 and J usage is TRBJ2-7; possibly TRBD2 for D (5 bases). Trimming shortened V by 0 bases and J by 0 bases, and 12 bases separated the two germline ends. Germline V gives CDR1 SGHTA, CDR2 FQGNSA. This CDR3 has 16 residues. The CDR3, as DNA: TGTGCCAGCAGCTTAGCGGGCGGACTTAGCTCCTACGAGCAGTACTTC. Translating it yields CASSLAGGLSSYEQYF.

The genes are TRBV5-1 and TRBJ2-3; possible D gene TRBD2, 6 bases. The CDR3 has 14 residues. V dropped 6 bases and J dropped 0 bases, with 11 bases sitting between them. Germline CDR1 reads SGHRS; CDR2 reads YFSETQ. In DNA, the CDR3 is TGCGCCAGCATGCGGAGGGCTAGCACAGATACGCAGTATTTT. The encoded protein is CASMRRASTDTQYF.

The chain couples TRBV19 to TRBJ2-5, with 7 nucleotides matching TRBD1. Germline values: CDR1 LNHDA, CDR2 SQIVND (reference sequence). V trimming: 6 bases; J trimming: 1 base; junction bases outside the gene matches: 5. The CDR3 has 14 amino acids. CDR3 region: CASRPTGAQETQYF. The CDR3 DNA follows: TGTGCCAGTAGGCCCACAGGGGCCCAAGAGACCCAGTACTTC.

The chain recombines TRBV19 with TRBJ2-1, with 9 bases fitting TRBD1. Germline-derived CDR1 and CDR2 are LNHDA and SQIVND (reference sequence). The CDR3 has 16 amino acids. Trimming removed 3 bases from V and 2 bases from J; junction bases left unmatched: 5. CDR3 DNA sequence: TGTGCCAGTAGTATTCTCGGGACAGGGACCTACAATGAGCAGTTCTTC. This translates into CASSILGTGTYNEQFF.

This sequence joins TRBV9 and TRBJ2-3; D is possibly TRBD2 (6 bases). Germline loops: CDR1 SGDLS, CDR2 YYNGEE. Trimming shortened V by 0 bases and J by 0 bases, and 8 bases separated the two germline ends. The CDR3 runs 15 residues. The CDR3 region is CASSVAGRSTDTQYF. DNA for the CDR3: TGTGCCAGCAGCGTAGCTGGGAGGAGCACAGATACGCAGTATTTT.

This chain joins TRBV6-6 and TRBJ2-7; 8 nucleotides agree with TRBD1. In germline, CDR1 is MNHNY, CDR2 SVGAGI (reference sequence). The CDR3 runs 14 residues. J was trimmed by 1 base and V by 5 bases; bases with no gene match: 4. The CDR3 DNA reads TGTGCCAGCAGTGACAGGGGAACGTCCTACGAGCAGTACTTC. Protein sequence: CASSDRGTSYEQYF.

This sequence joins TRBV19 and TRBJ2-2; 7 bases are shared with TRBD1. CDR3 size: 18 residues. CDR1 is LNHDA and CDR2 is SQIVND in the germline V gene (reference sequence). Trimming cost V 3 bases and J 0 bases; bases outside gene matches: 10. The CDR3 sequence is CASSIRSGGSANTGELFF. Here the CDR3 DNA reads TGTGCCAGTAGTATCCGGTCAGGGGGTAGTGCGAACACCGGGGAGCTGTTTTTT.

This chain links TRBV2 with TRBJ1-1; D uncertain. With 6 bases removed from V and 1 base from J, the gap between germline ends came to 24 bases. Germline V gene sequence: CDR1 SNHLY, CDR2 FYNNEI. The length of the CDR3 is 18 residues. CDR3 protein: CASRGSIRSLARNTEAFF. CDR3 sequence (DNA): TGTGCCAGCAGGGGCTCGATACGATCTTTGGCCCGGAACACTGAAGCTTTCTTT.

J is TRBJ1-3 and V is TRBV5-1; unclear D gene. Trimming left V 1 base short and J 2 bases short, with 10 bases between. This CDR3 comprises 15 residues. The germline CDR1 and CDR2 sequences are SGHRS and YFSETQ. The CDR3 loop reads CASSLIEAAGNTIYF. CDR3 sequence (DNA): TGCGCCAGCAGCTTGATAGAGGCTGCTGGAAACACCATATATTTT.

The V call is TRBV2, the J call TRBJ2-5; 10 bases match TRBD1. The CDR3 totals 15 residues. Germline trimming cut 3 bases from V and 4 bases from J; bases unmatched to any gene: 5. Per germline, CDR1 SNHLY and CDR2 FYNNEI. The CDR3 here is CASSEGGQGGETQYF. In DNA form, the CDR3 reads TGTGCCAGCAGTGAGGGAGGACAGGGGGGAGAGACCCAGTACTTC.

The V call is TRBV13, the J call TRBJ2-5; no reliable D call. The V end was cut by 5 bases, the J end by 0 bases, with 19 bases between. This CDR3 is 17 amino acids long. Per the germline V gene, CDR1 is PRHDT and CDR2 is FYEKMQ (reference sequence). DNA of the CDR3: TGTGCCAGCAGCCCCCCCGCCTTGAGCGAGTACCAAGAGACCCAGTACTTC. Translated, it gives CASSPPALSEYQETQYF.

The chain carries TRBV29-1 and TRBJ2-5; TRBD1 is a possible D gene (5 bases). V shed 4 bases and J shed 5 bases, with 11 bases lying between them. Germline values: CDR1 SQVTM, CDR2 ANQGSEA. The CDR3 extends over 12 amino acids. The CDR3 DNA reads as TGCAGCGTTGGCGGCAGGGTCGAGACCCAGTACTTC. This encodes CSVGGRVETQYF.

This chain's CDR3 is CASSLSIKGEDYGYTF. The CDR3 region has the DNA TGTGCCAGCAGTTTATCGATTAAAGGGGAAGACTATGGCTACACCTTC. The chain couples TRBV27 to TRBJ1-2; D is perhaps TRBD1 (5 bases). V was cut by 0 bases and J by 3 bases, with 14 bases left in between. This CDR3 region has 16 residues. Germline CDR1 reads MNHEY; CDR2 reads SMNVEV (reference sequence).

In this sample, this clone turned up once. The CDR3 bases are TGTGCCAGCAGTTTTACGCGGAATAGCAATCAGCCCCAGCATTTT. Amino acid sequence: CASSFTRNSNQPQHF. This chain links TRBV27 with TRBJ1-5; D is unclear. V dropped 3 bases and J dropped 0 bases, with 9 bases sitting between them. CDR3 length: 15 residues. CDR1 MNHEY and CDR2 SMNVEV come from the germline V gene (reference sequence).

The rearrangement links TRBV2 to TRBJ2-7, with 9 bases lining up with TRBD2. This CDR3 is built from 14 residues. The trim removed 7 bases at V and 0 bases at J, leaving 4 bases unmatched. In germline, CDR1 is SNHLY, CDR2 FYNNEI. The CDR3 sequence: CASISGGFSYEQYF. As DNA, the CDR3 is TGTGCCAGCATAAGCGGGGGGTTCTCCTACGAGCAGTACTTC. Looking up the rest from reference TRBV2 and TRBJ2-7 gives the full variable domain: EPEVTQTPSHQVTQMGQEVILRCVPISNHLYFYWYRQILGQKVEFLVSFYNNEISEKSEIFDDQFSVERPDGSNFTLKIRSTKLEDSAMYFCASISGGFSYEQYFGPGTRLTVT.

This chain links TRBV5-4 with TRBJ1-2; TRBD1 matches at 10 bases. This CDR3 has 15 amino acids. Per the germline V gene, CDR1 is SGHNT and CDR2 is YYREEE (reference sequence). V lost 1 base, J lost 6 bases, and 6 bases stayed unmatched. The CDR3 region is CASSLMGTGANGYTF. DNA for the CDR3: TGTGCCAGCAGCTTGATGGGGACAGGGGCAAATGGCTACACCTTC.

This chain uses TRBV19 with TRBJ2-7; D call uncertain. This CDR3 contains 12 residues. Trimming took off 7 bases at V and 2 bases at J, with 9 bases between the two ends. Germline CDR1 LNHDA, CDR2 SQIVND (reference sequence). CDR3 coding DNA: TGTGCCAGTATTCGACACCCCTACGAGCAGTACTTC. This gives the protein CASIRHPYEQYF.

The gene calls are TRBV7-8 and TRBJ2-5; 8 nucleotides align to TRBD1. This CDR3 is 15 amino acids long. CDR1 and CDR2 from the germline V gene are SGHVS and FQNEAQ. The V segment lost 3 bases and the J segment 5 bases; nucleotides outside the gene matches: 8. CDR3 bases: TGTGCCAGCAGCTTTCTACAGGGGGGCAAGGAGACCCAGTACTTC. It encodes CASSFLQGGKETQYF.

This chain links TRBV7-8 with TRBJ1-2, with 7 bases identical to TRBD1. Trimming cost V 4 bases and J 6 bases; bases outside gene matches: 2. Germline lookup yields CDR1 SGHVS and CDR2 FQNEAQ. This CDR3 has 12 amino acids. The CDR3 region is CASSYRGNGYTF. DNA for the CDR3: TGTGCCAGCAGCTACAGGGGAAATGGCTACACCTTC.

This clone was counted once. The chain employs TRBV30 and TRBJ1-3; 7 bases are a match to TRBD1. The CDR3 has 14 residues. Germline trimming cut 5 bases from V and 8 bases from J; bases unmatched to any gene: 12. The germline gives CDR1 GTSNPN, CDR2 SVGIG (reference sequence). CDR3 bases: TGTGCCTGGCTGAATCCGGGACAGTTTGACACCATATATTTT. Encoded protein: CAWLNPGQFDTIYF.

The chain couples TRBV19 to TRBJ1-1; D is possibly TRBD1 (6 bases). CDR3 length: 16 residues. Per the germline V gene, CDR1 is LNHDA and CDR2 is SQIVND (reference sequence). Trimming shortened V by 5 bases and J by 3 bases, and 19 bases separated the two germline ends. The CDR3 bases are TGTGCCAGTAGTTCTCCGAGGGGGAGGGTCGACACTGAAGCTTTCTTT. Residues: CASSSPRGRVDTEAFF.